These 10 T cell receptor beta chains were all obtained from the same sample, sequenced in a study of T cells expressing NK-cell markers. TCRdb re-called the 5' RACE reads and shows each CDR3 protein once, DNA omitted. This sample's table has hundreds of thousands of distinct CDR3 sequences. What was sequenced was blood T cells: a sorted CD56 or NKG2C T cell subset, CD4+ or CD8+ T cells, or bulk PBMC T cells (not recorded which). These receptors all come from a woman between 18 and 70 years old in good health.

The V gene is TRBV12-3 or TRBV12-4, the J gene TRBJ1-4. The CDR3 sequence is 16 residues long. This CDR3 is CASSPTLLATNEKLFF.

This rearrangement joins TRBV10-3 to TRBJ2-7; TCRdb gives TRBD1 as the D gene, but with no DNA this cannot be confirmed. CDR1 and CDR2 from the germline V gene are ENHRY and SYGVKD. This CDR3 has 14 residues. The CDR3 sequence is CAISEPGQAVEQYF.

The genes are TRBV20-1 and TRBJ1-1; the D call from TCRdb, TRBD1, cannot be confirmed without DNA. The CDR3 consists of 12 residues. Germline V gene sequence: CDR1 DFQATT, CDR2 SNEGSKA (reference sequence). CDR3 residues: CRMGQGGTEAFF.

The CDR3 here is CASSSRQGGQPQHF. V is TRBV7-2 and J is TRBJ1-5; TCRdb names TRBD1, which stays unverified in the absence of DNA. The CDR3 extends over 14 amino acids. Germline assignment: CDR1 SGHTA and CDR2 FQGNSA.

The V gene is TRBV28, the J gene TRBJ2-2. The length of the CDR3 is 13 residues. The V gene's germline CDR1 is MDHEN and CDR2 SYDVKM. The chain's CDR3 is CASSLDRSGELFF.

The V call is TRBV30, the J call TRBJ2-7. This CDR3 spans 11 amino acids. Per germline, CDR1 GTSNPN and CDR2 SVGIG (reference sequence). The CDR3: CAWRSSYEQYF.

The CDR3 sequence: CASSPTGPLAYEQYF. This chain connects TRBV13 to TRBJ2-7; checking the TCRdb D call of TRBD2 is not possible without DNA. Germline CDR1 PRHDT, CDR2 FYEKMQ (reference sequence). The CDR3 is 15 amino acids.

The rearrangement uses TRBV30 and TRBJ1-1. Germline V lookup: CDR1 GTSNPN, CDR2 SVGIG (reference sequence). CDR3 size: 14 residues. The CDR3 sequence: CAWTKLPANTEAFF.

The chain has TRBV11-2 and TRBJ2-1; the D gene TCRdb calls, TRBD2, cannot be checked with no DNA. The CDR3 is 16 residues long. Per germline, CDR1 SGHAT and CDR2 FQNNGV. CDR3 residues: CASSFTTGGAHNEQFF.

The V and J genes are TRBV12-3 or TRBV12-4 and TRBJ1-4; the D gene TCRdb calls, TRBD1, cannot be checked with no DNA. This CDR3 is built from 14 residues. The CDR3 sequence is CASSLDRVGDKLFF.